This T cell receptor (beta chain) appears in the sequencing data of a study of T cell responses to AZD1222 COVID-19 vaccine. Repertoires were generated with immunoSEQ multiplex PCR, while TCRdb's copy carries only in-frame clones and drops some. The sample has 70,000 to 90,000 clones; around nine tenths are singletons. V lost 6 bases to trimming and J lost 1 base; unmatched junction nucleotides: 5. Germline assignment: CDR1 MNHEY and CDR2 SVGEGT. CDR3 length: 15 amino acids. The sample was peripheral blood, taken 28 days after the second AZD1222 dose. The V and J genes are TRBV6-2 or TRBV6-3 and TRBJ1-5; 8 positions match TRBD1. The clonotype was recovered from an adult who received the AZD1222 COVID-19 vaccine. The CDR3 DNA reads as TGTGCCAGCAGCTCCCGACAGGGGAGCAATCAGCCCCAGCATTTT. Amino acid sequence: CASSSRQGSNQPQHF.